This TCR beta chain was recorded in a study of blood T cell repertoires in COVID-19. Data came from immunoSEQ multiplex PCR; TCRdb stores just in-frame clones and leaves some out. The profile shows about 170,000 clones, 70% to 90% of them singletons. In germline, CDR1 is SNHLY, CDR2 FYNNEI. Trimming pared 2 bases from V and 1 base from J, leaving 12 bases between. The CDR3 consists of 16 residues. Sequencing input: peripheral blood. This sequence originates from a man in his sixties who had recovered from COVID-19. This rearrangement joins TRBV2 to TRBJ2-4; weak D call: TRBD2 (6 bases). CDR3 sequence reads: CASSERRGPAKNIQYF. CDR3 bases: TGTGCCAGCAGTGAACGGAGGGGCCCGGCCAAAAACATTCAGTACTTC.